This TCR beta chain appears in the sequencing data of a study of blood T cell repertoires in COVID-19. Study as a whole: The study drew acute and convalescent COVID-19 samples from the United States, Italy and Spain. The analysed material was cDNA or gDNA that came from T cells, B-cell-depleted T cells, or PBMCs.

Original data processing: Counts of nucleated cells, estimated from reference gene primer amplification, were obtained. The assay was immunoSEQ multiplex PCR, and TCRdb's table has in-frame clones only and misses some. The DNA was the basis for D and trimming; V, J and clone size are from that table. The profile shows 90,000 to 120,000 clones, around 90% of them singletons. Germline CDR1 and CDR2: MGHRA and YSYEKL. The CDR3 contains 12 residues. V shed 1 base and J shed 4 bases, with 2 bases lying between them. Specimen: peripheral blood. This chain joins TRBV4-1 and TRBJ1-3; D is unclear. The TCR comes from a middle-aged man with active or convalescent COVID-19. The CDR3 region has the DNA TGCGCCAGCAGCCAAGTAGGAAACACCATATATTTT. This gives the protein CASSQVGNTIYF.